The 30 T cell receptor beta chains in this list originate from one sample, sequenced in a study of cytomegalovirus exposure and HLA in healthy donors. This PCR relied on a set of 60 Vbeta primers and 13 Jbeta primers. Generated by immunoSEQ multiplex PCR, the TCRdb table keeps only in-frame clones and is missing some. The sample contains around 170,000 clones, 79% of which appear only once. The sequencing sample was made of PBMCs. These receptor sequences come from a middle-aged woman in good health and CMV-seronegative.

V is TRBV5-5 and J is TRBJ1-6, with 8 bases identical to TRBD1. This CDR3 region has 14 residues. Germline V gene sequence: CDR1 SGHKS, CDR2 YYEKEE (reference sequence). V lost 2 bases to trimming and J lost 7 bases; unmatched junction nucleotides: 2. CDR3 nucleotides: TGTGCCAGCAGCTTCACAGGGGGGAATTCACCCCTCCACTTT. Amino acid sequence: CASSFTGGNSPLHF.

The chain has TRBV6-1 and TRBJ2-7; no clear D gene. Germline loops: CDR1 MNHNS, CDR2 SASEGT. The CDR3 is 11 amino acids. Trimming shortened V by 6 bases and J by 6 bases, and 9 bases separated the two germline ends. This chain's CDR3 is CASRQVSEQYF. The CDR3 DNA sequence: TGTGCCAGCAGGCAGGTTTCCGAGCAGTACTTC.

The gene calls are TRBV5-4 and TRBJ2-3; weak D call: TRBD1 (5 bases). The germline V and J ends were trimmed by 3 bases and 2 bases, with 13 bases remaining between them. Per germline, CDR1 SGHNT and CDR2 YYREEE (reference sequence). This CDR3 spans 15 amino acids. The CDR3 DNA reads TGTGCCAGCAGCTCCCGAGTAGGGGCCACAGATACGCAGTATTTT. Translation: CASSSRVGATDTQYF.

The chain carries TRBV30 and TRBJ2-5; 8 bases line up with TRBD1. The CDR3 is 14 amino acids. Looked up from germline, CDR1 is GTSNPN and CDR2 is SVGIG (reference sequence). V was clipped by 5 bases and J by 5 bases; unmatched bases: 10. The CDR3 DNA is TGTGCCTGGGGACCGACAGGGGCCCGGGAGACCCAGTACTTC. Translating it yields CAWGPTGARETQYF.

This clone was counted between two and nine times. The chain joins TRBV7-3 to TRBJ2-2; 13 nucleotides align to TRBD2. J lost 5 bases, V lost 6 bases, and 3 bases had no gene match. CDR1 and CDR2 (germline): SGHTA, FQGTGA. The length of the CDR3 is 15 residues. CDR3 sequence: CASRLLAGGTGELFF. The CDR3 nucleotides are TGTGCCAGCAGGTTACTAGCGGGAGGGACCGGGGAGCTGTTTTTT.

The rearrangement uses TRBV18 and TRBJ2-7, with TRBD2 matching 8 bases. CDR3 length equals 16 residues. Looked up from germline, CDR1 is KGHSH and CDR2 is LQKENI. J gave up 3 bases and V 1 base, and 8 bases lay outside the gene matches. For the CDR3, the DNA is TGTGCCAGCTCACCACGCACAGCCGGGGGGGTCTACGAGCAGTACTTC. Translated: CASSPRTAGGVYEQYF.

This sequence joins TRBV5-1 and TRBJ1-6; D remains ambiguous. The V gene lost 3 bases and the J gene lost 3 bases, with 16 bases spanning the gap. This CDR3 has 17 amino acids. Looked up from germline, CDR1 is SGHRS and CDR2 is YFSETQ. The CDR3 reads CASSSGEGLGYNSPLHF. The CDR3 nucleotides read TGCGCCAGCAGCTCGGGTGAGGGTTTGGGCTATAATTCACCCCTCCACTTT.

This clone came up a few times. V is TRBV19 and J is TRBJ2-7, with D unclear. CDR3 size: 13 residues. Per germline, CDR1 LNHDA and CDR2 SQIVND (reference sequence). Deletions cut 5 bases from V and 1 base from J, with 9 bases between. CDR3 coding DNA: TGTGCCAGTAGTCATGGGCAGTCCTACGAGCAGTACTTC. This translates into CASSHGQSYEQYF. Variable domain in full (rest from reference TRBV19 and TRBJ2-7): DGGITQSPKYLFRKEGQNVTLSCEQNLNHDAMYWYRQDPGQGLRLIYYSQIVNDFQKGDIAEGYSVSREKKESFPLTVTSAQKNPTAFYLCASSHGQSYEQYFGPGTRLTVT.

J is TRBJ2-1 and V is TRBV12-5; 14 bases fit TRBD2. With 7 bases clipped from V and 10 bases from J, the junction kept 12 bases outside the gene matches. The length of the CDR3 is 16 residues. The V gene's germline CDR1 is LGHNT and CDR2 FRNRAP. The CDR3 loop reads CASVPGGLAGVGEQFF. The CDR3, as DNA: TGTGCTAGTGTCCCTGGGGGACTAGCGGGAGTGGGCGAGCAGTTCTTC.

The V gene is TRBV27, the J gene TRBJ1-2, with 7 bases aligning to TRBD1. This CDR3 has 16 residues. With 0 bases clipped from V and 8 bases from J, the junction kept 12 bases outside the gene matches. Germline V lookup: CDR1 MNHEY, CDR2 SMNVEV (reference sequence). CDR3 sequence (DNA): TGTGCCAGCAGTTTATCGAAGGCGGGGGGACAGATCGGCTACACCTTC. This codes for CASSLSKAGGQIGYTF.

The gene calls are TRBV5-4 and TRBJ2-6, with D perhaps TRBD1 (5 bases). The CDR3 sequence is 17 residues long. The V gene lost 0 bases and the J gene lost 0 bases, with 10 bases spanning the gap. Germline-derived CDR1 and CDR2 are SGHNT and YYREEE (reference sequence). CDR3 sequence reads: CASSLEGVFSGANVLTF. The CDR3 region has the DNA TGTGCCAGCAGCTTGGAAGGGGTGTTCTCTGGGGCCAACGTCCTGACTTTC.

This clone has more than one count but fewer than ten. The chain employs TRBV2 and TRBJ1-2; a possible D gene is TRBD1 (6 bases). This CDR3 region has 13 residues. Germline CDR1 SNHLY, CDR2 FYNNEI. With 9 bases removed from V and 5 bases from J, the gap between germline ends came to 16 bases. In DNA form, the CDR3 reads TGTGCCAGAAGGGGGACGTTGGATTATGGCTACACCTTC. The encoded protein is CARRGTLDYGYTF.

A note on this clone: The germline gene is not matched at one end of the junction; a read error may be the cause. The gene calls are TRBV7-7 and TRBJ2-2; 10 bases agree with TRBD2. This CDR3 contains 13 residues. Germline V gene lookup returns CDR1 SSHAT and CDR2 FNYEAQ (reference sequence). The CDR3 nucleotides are TGTGCTAGCAGCTTAGCGGGAGGCGGGGAGCTGTTTTTT. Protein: CASSLAGGGELFF.

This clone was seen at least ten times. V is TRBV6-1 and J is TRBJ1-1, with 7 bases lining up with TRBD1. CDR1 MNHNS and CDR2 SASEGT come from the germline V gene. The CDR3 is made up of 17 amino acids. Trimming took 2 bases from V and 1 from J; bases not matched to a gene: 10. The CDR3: CASSEQTLGQSNTEAFF. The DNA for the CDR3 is TGTGCCAGCAGTGAACAAACATTGGGACAGTCGAACACTGAAGCTTTCTTT.

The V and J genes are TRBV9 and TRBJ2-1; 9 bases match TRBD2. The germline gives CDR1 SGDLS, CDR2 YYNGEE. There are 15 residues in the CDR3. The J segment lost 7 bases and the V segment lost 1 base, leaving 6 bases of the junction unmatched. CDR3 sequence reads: CASSVLRGGLNEQFF. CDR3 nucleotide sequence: TGTGCCAGCAGCGTATTGCGGGGGGGCCTTAATGAGCAGTTCTTC. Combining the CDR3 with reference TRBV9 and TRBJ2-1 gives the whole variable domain DSGVTQTPKHLITATGQRVTLRCSPRSGDLSVYWYQQSLDQGLQFLIQYYNGEERAKGNILERFSAQQFPDLHSELNLSSLELGDSALYFCASSVLRGGLNEQFFGPGTRLTVL.

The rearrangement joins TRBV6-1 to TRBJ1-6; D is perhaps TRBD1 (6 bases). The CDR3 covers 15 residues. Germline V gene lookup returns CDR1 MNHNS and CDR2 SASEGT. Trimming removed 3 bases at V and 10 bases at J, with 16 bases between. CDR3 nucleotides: TGTGCCAGCAGTGATCTGAGAGGGGGAACATCACCCCTCCACTTT. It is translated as CASSDLRGGTSPLHF.

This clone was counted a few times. The CDR3 reads CASTEGQAIYF. As DNA, the CDR3 is TGTGCCAGCACCGAGGGTCAGGCCATATACTTC. The rearrangement joins TRBV6-5 to TRBJ2-7; the D gene is possibly TRBD2 (5 bases). The CDR3 is made up of 11 amino acids. Germline CDR1 MNHEY, CDR2 SVGAGI. Deletions cut 7 bases from V and 13 bases from J, with 17 bases between.

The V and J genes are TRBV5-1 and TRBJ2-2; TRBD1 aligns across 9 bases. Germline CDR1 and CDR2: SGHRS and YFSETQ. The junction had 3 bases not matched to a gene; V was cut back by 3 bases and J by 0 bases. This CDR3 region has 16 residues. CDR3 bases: TGCGCCAGCAGCTACGGGACAGGGACGAACACCGGGGAGCTGTTTTTT. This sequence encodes CASSYGTGTNTGELFF.

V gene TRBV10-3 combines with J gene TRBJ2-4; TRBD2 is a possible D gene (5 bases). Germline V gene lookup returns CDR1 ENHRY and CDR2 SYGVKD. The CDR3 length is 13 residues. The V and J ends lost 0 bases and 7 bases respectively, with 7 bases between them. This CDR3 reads CAISESAGNIQYF. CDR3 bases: TGTGCCATCAGTGAGTCTGCGGGCAACATTCAGTACTTC.

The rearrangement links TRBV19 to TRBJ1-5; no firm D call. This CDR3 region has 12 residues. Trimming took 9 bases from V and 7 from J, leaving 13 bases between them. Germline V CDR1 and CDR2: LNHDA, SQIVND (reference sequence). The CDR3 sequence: CASLIEGQPQHF. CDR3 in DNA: TGTGCCAGCTTGATTGAGGGCCAGCCCCAGCATTTT.

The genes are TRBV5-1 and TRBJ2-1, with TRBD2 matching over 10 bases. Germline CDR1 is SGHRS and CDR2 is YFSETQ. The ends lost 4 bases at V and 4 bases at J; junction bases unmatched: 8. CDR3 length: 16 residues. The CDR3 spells CASSPRVAGGYNEQFF. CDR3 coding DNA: TGCGCCAGCAGCCCTCGGGTAGCGGGGGGTTACAATGAGCAGTTCTTC.

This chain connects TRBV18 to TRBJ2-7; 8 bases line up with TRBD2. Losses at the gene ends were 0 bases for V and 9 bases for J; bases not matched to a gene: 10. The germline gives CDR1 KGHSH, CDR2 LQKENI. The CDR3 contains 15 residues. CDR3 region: CASSPPPGGVTGQYF. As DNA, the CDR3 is TGTGCCAGCTCACCACCTCCGGGAGGGGTAACTGGGCAGTACTTC.

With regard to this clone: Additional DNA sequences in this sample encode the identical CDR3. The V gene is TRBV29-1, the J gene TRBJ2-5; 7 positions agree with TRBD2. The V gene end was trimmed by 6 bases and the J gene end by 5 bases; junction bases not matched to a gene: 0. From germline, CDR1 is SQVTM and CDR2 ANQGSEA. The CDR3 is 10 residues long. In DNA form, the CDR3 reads TGCAGCGTGGGGGGGGAGACCCAGTACTTC. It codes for CSVGGETQYF.

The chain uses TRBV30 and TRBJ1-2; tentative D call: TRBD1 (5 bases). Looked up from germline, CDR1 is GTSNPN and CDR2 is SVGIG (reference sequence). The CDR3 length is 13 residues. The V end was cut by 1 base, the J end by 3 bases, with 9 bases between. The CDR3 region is CAWSDDRYYGYTF. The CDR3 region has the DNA TGTGCCTGGAGTGACGACAGATACTATGGCTACACCTTC.

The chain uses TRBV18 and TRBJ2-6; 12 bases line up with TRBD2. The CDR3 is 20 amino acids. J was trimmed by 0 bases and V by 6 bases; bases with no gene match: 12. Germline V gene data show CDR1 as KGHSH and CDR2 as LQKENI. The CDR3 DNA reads TGTGCCAGCTCGCCGAGACTAGCGGGAGAATCCAGCTCTGGGGCCAACGTCCTGACTTTC. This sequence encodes CASSPRLAGESSSGANVLTF.

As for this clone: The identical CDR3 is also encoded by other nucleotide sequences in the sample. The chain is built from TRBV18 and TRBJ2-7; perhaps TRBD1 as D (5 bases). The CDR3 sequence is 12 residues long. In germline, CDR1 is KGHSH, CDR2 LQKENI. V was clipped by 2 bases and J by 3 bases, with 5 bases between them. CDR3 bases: TGTGCCAGCTCACCAGACAGCTACGAGCAGTACTTC. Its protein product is CASSPDSYEQYF. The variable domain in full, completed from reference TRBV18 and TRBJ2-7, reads NAGVMQNPRHLVRRRGQEARLRCSPMKGHSHVYWYRQLPEEGLKFMVYLQKENIIDESGMPKERFSAEFPKEGPSILRIQQVVRGDSAAYFCASSPDSYEQYFGPGTRLTVT.

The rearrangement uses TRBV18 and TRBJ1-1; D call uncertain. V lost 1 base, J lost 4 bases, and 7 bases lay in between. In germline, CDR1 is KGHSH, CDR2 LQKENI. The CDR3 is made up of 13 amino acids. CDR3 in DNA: TGTGCCAGCTCACCACTGTCGGGCACTGAAGCTTTCTTT. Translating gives CASSPLSGTEAFF.

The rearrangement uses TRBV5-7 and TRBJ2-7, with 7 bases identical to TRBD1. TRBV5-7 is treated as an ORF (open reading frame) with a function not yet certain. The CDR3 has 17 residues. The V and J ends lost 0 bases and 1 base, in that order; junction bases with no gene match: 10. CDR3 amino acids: CASSLGLFGTASYEQYF. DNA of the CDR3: TGTGCCAGCAGCTTGGGACTCTTTGGGACAGCTTCCTACGAGCAGTACTTC.

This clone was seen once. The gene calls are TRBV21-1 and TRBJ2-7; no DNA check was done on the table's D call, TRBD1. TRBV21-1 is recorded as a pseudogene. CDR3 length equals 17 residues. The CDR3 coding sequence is TGTGCCAGCACCCAAAGCTTGGGGACAGGTTGGTCCTACGAGCAGTACTTC. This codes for CASTQSLGTGWSYEQYF.

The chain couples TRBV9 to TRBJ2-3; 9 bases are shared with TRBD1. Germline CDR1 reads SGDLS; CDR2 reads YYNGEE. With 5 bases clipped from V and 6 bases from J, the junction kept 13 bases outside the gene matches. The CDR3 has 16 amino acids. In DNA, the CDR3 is TGTGCCAGCAGTATCCAAGGGACAGGGATCTCGGATACGCAGTATTTT. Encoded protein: CASSIQGTGISDTQYF.